The 30 T cell receptor beta chains listed next were all sequenced from one sample in a study of identifying expanded T cells in peripheral blood. Some clones are missing from TCRdb's copy, which holds only in-frame ones; the method was immunoSEQ multiplex PCR. This sample has tens of thousands of clones, with more than 70% found just once. The sequencing sample was made of blood. These receptors all stem from a person between 18 and 70 years old in good health.

CDR3: CASSGDKGLEGNEQFF. In nucleotides, the CDR3 is TGTGCCAGCAGTGGGGACAAGGGGTTAGAAGGCAATGAGCAGTTCTTC. The V and J genes are TRBV6-4 and TRBJ2-1; tentative D call: TRBD1 (6 bases). Germline CDR1 reads MRHNA; CDR2 reads SNTAGT. The V end was cut by 4 bases, the J end by 6 bases, with 19 bases between. CDR3 length: 16 residues.

This clone appeared once. The chain uses TRBV29-1 and TRBJ2-3; 8 bases are a match to TRBD2. The CDR3 has 15 amino acids. V was pared by 5 bases and J by 5 bases, with 12 bases of the junction left unmatched. CDR1 is SQVTM and CDR2 is ANQGSEA in the germline V gene. The CDR3 bases are TGCAGCGTTATTCTATCGGGGGGGCGCGTAGATACGCAGTATTTT. Its protein product is CSVILSGGRVDTQYF.

The CDR3 DNA reads as TGTGCCAGCAGTCTCCGGTTCTCTGGGGCCAACGTCCTGACTTTC. Its protein product is CASSLRFSGANVLTF. The V gene is TRBV6-5, the J gene TRBJ2-6; D is uncertain. This CDR3 spans 15 amino acids. V shed 5 bases and J shed 0 bases, with 8 bases lying between them. The V gene's germline CDR1 is MNHEY and CDR2 SVGAGI.

V and J are TRBV7-2 and TRBJ1-2, with D maybe TRBD1 (6 bases). V lost 2 bases and J 3 bases, leaving 13 bases between the germline ends. The germline V gene has CDR1 SGHTA and CDR2 FQGNSA. The CDR3 runs to 15 residues. The CDR3 sequence: CASSLRQATHYGYTF. The CDR3 nucleotides are TGTGCCAGCAGCTTAAGACAGGCAACCCACTATGGCTACACCTTC.

V and J are TRBV28 and TRBJ1-2; D ambiguous. CDR1 is MDHEN and CDR2 is SYDVKM in the germline V gene. V dropped 2 bases and J dropped 4 bases, with 14 bases sitting between them. CDR3 length equals 15 residues. In DNA, the CDR3 is TGTGCCAGCAGTTTAGGCGGGATTGGTAGCTATGGCTACACCTTC. Translating it yields CASSLGGIGSYGYTF.

This clone was detected once. This rearrangement joins TRBV6-1 to TRBJ1-2; D gene unclear. Per the germline V gene, CDR1 is MNHNS and CDR2 is SASEGT. V lost 4 bases and J lost 8, with 14 bases in between. CDR3 length: 13 residues. CDR3 DNA: TGTGCCAGCAGTGCCGTTAACGGGTTCGGCTACACCTTC. Protein: CASSAVNGFGYTF.

The rearrangement links TRBV7-2 to TRBJ2-7; unclear D gene. This CDR3 is 14 amino acids long. V was cut by 1 base and J by 0 bases, with 7 bases left in between. CDR1 and CDR2 (germline): SGHTA, FQGNSA. The CDR3 region is CASSLVTSSYEQYF. Here the CDR3 DNA reads TGTGCCAGCAGCTTAGTAACAAGCTCCTACGAGCAGTACTTC.

CDR3 bases: TGTGCCAGCATATCTAGCAGCCAAGAGACCCAGTACTTC. This gives the protein CASISSSQETQYF. The V gene is TRBV6-5, the J gene TRBJ2-5, with D possibly TRBD2 on 5 matching bases. CDR3 length: 13 residues. CDR1 MNHEY and CDR2 SVGAGI come from the germline V gene. V lost 7 bases, J lost 1 base, and 10 bases lay in between.

In this sample, this clone turned up a few times. The chain recombines TRBV5-8 with TRBJ1-1, with D maybe TRBD1 (5 bases). The germline V gene has CDR1 SGHTS and CDR2 YDEGEE. The CDR3 runs 17 residues. Trimming removed 1 base at V and 0 bases at J, with 16 bases between. CDR3 sequence reads: CASSLRSGEIMNTEAFF. The CDR3 DNA reads TGTGCCAGCAGCTTGCGTTCGGGGGAGATCATGAACACTGAAGCTTTCTTT.

The rearrangement links TRBV5-6 to TRBJ2-1, with D tentatively TRBD1 (5 bases). The CDR3 covers 13 residues. V was pared by 0 bases and J by 7 bases, with 8 bases between. Germline CDR1 and CDR2: SGHDT and YYEEEE. The CDR3 loop is CASSLGQGNEQFF. CDR3 nucleotide sequence: TGTGCCAGCAGCTTGGGCCAGGGAAATGAGCAGTTCTTC.

The chain is built from TRBV2 and TRBJ2-7; possible D gene TRBD2, 7 bases. This CDR3 is 14 amino acids long. Germline V CDR1 and CDR2: SNHLY, FYNNEI. Between the trimmed V and J ends, which lost 4 bases and 2 bases, there was a span of 12 bases. Written as DNA, the CDR3 is TGTGCCAGCAGTGCCGAGGGGGGGGCCTACGAGCAGTACTTC. This sequence encodes CASSAEGGAYEQYF.

By share, this clone counts as medium-sized (0.01 to 0.1%). The CDR3 is CASSLDKNYGYTF. CDR3 sequence (DNA): TGTGCCAGCAGCTTAGACAAAAACTATGGCTACACCTTC. The chain links TRBV11-2 to TRBJ1-2; D not certain. Trimming removed 0 bases at V and 2 bases at J, with 4 bases between. This CDR3 is built from 13 residues. Per germline, CDR1 SGHAT and CDR2 FQNNGV.

The rearrangement links TRBV5-4 to TRBJ2-5; 7 nucleotides match TRBD1. Germline CDR1 SGHNT, CDR2 YYREEE (reference sequence). CDR3 length: 15 amino acids. After removal of 0 bases from V and 0 bases from J, the junction contained 2 bases not matched to a gene. The CDR3 reads CASSLDGQDQETQYF. DNA for the CDR3: TGTGCCAGCAGCTTGGATGGACAGGACCAAGAGACCCAGTACTTC.

For the CDR3, the DNA is TGTGCCAGCAGCCAACGGGACTCCCCGTTAAACAATGAGCAGTTCTTC. It is translated as CASSQRDSPLNNEQFF. The chain is built from TRBV5-4 and TRBJ2-1, with TRBD2 as a possible D gene (6 bases). This CDR3 contains 16 residues. The germline gives CDR1 SGHNT, CDR2 YYREEE (reference sequence). V was trimmed by 4 bases and J by 5 bases, leaving 19 bases between them.

This clone was counted between two and nine times. This chain links TRBV30 with TRBJ1-3, with D possibly being TRBD1 (5 bases). Germline-derived CDR1 and CDR2 are GTSNPN and SVGIG (reference sequence). This CDR3 spans 14 amino acids. V lost 0 bases and J 5 bases, leaving 11 bases between the germline ends. CDR3 in DNA: TGTGCCTGGAGTGTACTGGGACCGCGAAACACCATATATTTT. It specifies CAWSVLGPRNTIYF.

The V gene is TRBV28, the J gene TRBJ2-5, with TRBD2 matching 11 bases. V lost 0 bases, J lost 2 bases, and 2 bases stayed unmatched. This CDR3 is built from 16 residues. In germline, CDR1 is MDHEN, CDR2 SYDVKM. CDR3 coding DNA: TGTGCCAGCAGTTTATGGTCTAGCGGGGGGCAAGAGACCCAGTACTTC. This sequence encodes CASSLWSSGGQETQYF.

This clone came up once. This sequence joins TRBV5-6 and TRBJ1-3, with 9 bases fitting TRBD1. V was pared by 4 bases and J by 0 bases, with 11 bases of the junction left unmatched. The CDR3 sequence is 18 residues long. Germline V gene lookup returns CDR1 SGHDT and CDR2 YYEEEE. The CDR3 DNA is TGTGCCAGCAGCATCGGGACAGGGCTAAGTCTCTCTGGAAACACCATATATTTT. Protein sequence: CASSIGTGLSLSGNTIYF.

The genes are TRBV29-1 and TRBJ1-6; 8 bases line up with TRBD1. CDR1 and CDR2 from the germline V gene are SQVTM and ANQGSEA. CDR3 length: 15 amino acids. V lost 4 bases to trimming and J lost 8 bases; unmatched junction nucleotides: 10. The CDR3, as DNA: TGCAGCGTTGCGCCAGGGGGCGCGGGTTATTCACCCCTCCACTTT. Its translation is CSVAPGGAGYSPLHF.

This clone was counted a single time. The chain combines TRBV28 with TRBJ1-5; 10 nucleotides agree with TRBD1. This CDR3 region has 16 residues. V gave up 5 bases and J gave up 2 bases; unmatched junction bases: 6. In germline, CDR1 is MDHEN, CDR2 SYDVKM. The CDR3: CASSRDRGPRNQPQHF. DNA for the CDR3: TGTGCCAGCAGTCGAGACAGGGGGCCTCGCAATCAGCCCCAGCATTTT.

The gene calls are TRBV4-3 and TRBJ2-5; TRBD2 matches 11 bases. The ends lost 0 bases at V and 2 bases at J; junction bases unmatched: 2. The V gene's germline CDR1 is LGHNA and CDR2 YSLEER. CDR3 length: 16 amino acids. CDR3 in DNA: TGCGCCAGCAGCCAAGATCGACTAGCGGGACAAGAGACCCAGTACTTC. Translation: CASSQDRLAGQETQYF.

This clone was observed a handful of times. CDR3 amino acids: CASSQDVGYGYTF. The DNA of the CDR3 is TGTGCCAGCAGCCAAGATGTGGGATATGGCTACACCTTC. The V call is TRBV4-2, the J call TRBJ1-2; D call uncertain. CDR1 and CDR2 from the germline V gene are LGHNA and YNFKEQ. The V end lost 0 bases, the J end lost 5 bases, and 7 bases lay between the germline ends. The length of the CDR3 is 13 residues.

The CDR3 spells CASSQGSGELFF. The DNA for the CDR3 is TGTGCCAGTAGCCAGGGATCGGGGGAGCTGTTTTTT. This chain connects TRBV19 to TRBJ2-2; perhaps TRBD1 as D (5 bases). Germline CDR1 is LNHDA and CDR2 is SQIVND (reference sequence). V was trimmed by 6 bases and J by 8 bases, leaving 10 bases between them. The CDR3 is 12 amino acids.

J is TRBJ2-5 and V is TRBV11-3; 7 nucleotides match TRBD1. CDR3 size: 15 residues. Germline trimming cut 5 bases from V and 2 bases from J; bases unmatched to any gene: 8. Germline loops: CDR1 SGHNT, CDR2 YENEEA. Here the CDR3 DNA reads TGTGCCAGCAGCCCCCGACAGGGAGATCAAGAGACCCAGTACTTC. As protein: CASSPRQGDQETQYF. The variable domain in full, completed from reference TRBV11-3 and TRBJ2-5, reads EAGVVQSPRYKIIEKKQPVAFWCNPISGHNTLYWYLQNLGQGPELLIRYENEEAVDDSQLPKDRFSAERLKGVDSTLKIQPAELGDSAVYLCASSPRQGDQETQYFGPGTRLLVL.

The chain links TRBV7-3 to TRBJ2-5; no clear D gene. The CDR3 consists of 13 residues. Germline lookup yields CDR1 SGHTA and CDR2 FQGTGA. V was trimmed by 3 bases and J by 1 base, leaving 6 bases between them. This CDR3 reads CASSFGSQETQYF. In nucleotides, the CDR3 is TGTGCCAGCAGCTTCGGCAGCCAAGAGACCCAGTACTTC.

This clone was counted once. This chain uses TRBV19 with TRBJ2-7; 12 nucleotides align to TRBD2. This CDR3 contains 15 residues. The germline gives CDR1 LNHDA, CDR2 SQIVND (reference sequence). J gave up 0 bases and V 9 bases, and 6 bases lay outside the gene matches. The CDR3 reads CASSTSGGTSYEQYF. CDR3 bases: TGTGCCAGCTCTACTAGCGGGGGGACCTCCTACGAGCAGTACTTC.

The chain couples TRBV7-9 to TRBJ1-2; the D is unclear. The CDR3 length is 13 residues. Deletions cut 1 base from V and 2 bases from J, with 5 bases between. Germline V gene data show CDR1 as SEHNR and CDR2 as FQNEAQ (reference sequence). CDR3 loop: CASSLDLNYGYTF. DNA for the CDR3: TGTGCCAGCAGCTTAGACCTCAACTATGGCTACACCTTC.

J is TRBJ1-3 and V is TRBV5-4, with D possibly being TRBD1 (5 bases). The CDR3 loop spans 15 amino acids. Trimming took off 0 bases at V and 1 base at J, with 8 bases between the two ends. CDR1 and CDR2 (germline): SGHNT, YYREEE (reference sequence). DNA of the CDR3: TGTGCCAGCAGCTTGGGTGGGGCTTCTGGAAACACCATATATTTT. It encodes CASSLGGASGNTIYF.

The count of this clone is one. The chain links TRBV5-4 to TRBJ2-2, with 10 bases aligning to TRBD2. CDR3 length: 15 amino acids. V dropped 2 bases and J dropped 7; count of bases not matched to a gene: 5. CDR1 SGHNT and CDR2 YYREEE come from the germline V gene (reference sequence). DNA for the CDR3: TGTGCCAGCAGCTTAAGCGGGGGGGCCCACGGGGAGCTGTTTTTT. This encodes CASSLSGGAHGELFF. Complete variable domain (other parts from reference TRBV5-4 and TRBJ2-2): ETGVTQSPTHLIKTRGQQVTLRCSSQSGHNTVSWYQQALGQGPQFIFQYYREEENGRGNFPPRFSGLQFPNYSSELNVNALELDDSALYLCASSLSGGAHGELFFGEGSRLTVL.

The V call is TRBV29-1, the J call TRBJ2-6, with TRBD2 as a possible D gene (6 bases). V was clipped by 0 bases and J by 4 bases, with 13 bases between them. From germline, CDR1 is SQVTM and CDR2 ANQGSEA. The CDR3 loop spans 16 amino acids. This chain's CDR3 is CSVEEEGSTGANVLTF. The DNA for the CDR3 is TGCAGCGTTGAAGAGGAGGGATCTACCGGGGCCAACGTCCTGACTTTC.

The chain is built from TRBV6-4 and TRBJ2-6, with D perhaps TRBD1 (6 bases). The CDR3 runs to 17 residues. Between the trimmed V and J ends, which lost 6 bases and 0 bases, there was a span of 15 bases. Germline V CDR1 and CDR2: MRHNA, SNTAGT. CDR3 nucleotide sequence: TGTGCCAGCAGCCCCGGGACAAGCTACTCTGGGGCCAACGTCCTGACTTTC. Protein sequence: CASSPGTSYSGANVLTF.